The 30 T cell receptor beta chains listed next were all sequenced from one sample in a study of T cell responses to AZD1222 COVID-19 vaccine. The protocol was immunoSEQ multiplex PCR, while the TCRdb copy is restricted to in-frame clones and leaves out a portion. The data show 95,000 to 150,000 clones, over 75% seen once. This sample comprised peripheral blood, obtained on day 0 of AZD1222 vaccination. The receptor source for this set is an adult in good health.

The genes are TRBV19 and TRBJ2-7, with 8 bases identical to TRBD2. The ends lost 7 bases at V and 2 bases at J; junction bases unmatched: 10. Germline-derived CDR1 and CDR2 are LNHDA and SQIVND (reference sequence). The CDR3 has 15 amino acids. CDR3 bases: TGTGCCAGTAAGTTGAGGGCGGGAGGTACCTACGAGCAGTACTTC. Translation gives CASKLRAGGTYEQYF.

V is TRBV6-1 and J is TRBJ2-7; TRBD1 might be the D (5 bases). The V end lost 3 bases, the J end lost 2 bases, and 8 bases lay between the germline ends. The germline CDR1 and CDR2 sequences are MNHNS and SASEGT. This CDR3 region has 13 residues. CDR3 sequence reads: CASSDGRAYEQYF. The CDR3 nucleotides read TGTGCCAGCAGTGACGGCAGGGCCTACGAGCAGTACTTC.

The chain combines TRBV11-2 with TRBJ1-5, with D possibly being TRBD1 (5 bases). Trimming shortened V by 5 bases and J by 5 bases, and 7 bases separated the two germline ends. Germline CDR1 and CDR2: SGHAT and FQNNGV. This CDR3 contains 12 residues. Here the CDR3 DNA reads TGTGCCAGCAGCGACAGTGATCAGCCCCAGCATTTT. Protein sequence: CASSDSDQPQHF.

The CDR3 reads CAISEDRGVEKLFF. DNA of the CDR3: TGTGCCATCAGTGAGGACAGGGGTGTTGAAAAACTGTTTTTT. The chain couples TRBV10-3 to TRBJ1-4; 8 bases align to TRBD1. The V gene's germline CDR1 is ENHRY and CDR2 SYGVKD. This CDR3 has 14 amino acids. The V segment lost 2 bases and the J segment 7 bases; nucleotides outside the gene matches: 3.

V usage is TRBV30 and J usage is TRBJ2-5; perhaps TRBD2 as D (7 bases). The V gene's germline CDR1 is GTSNPN and CDR2 SVGIG (reference sequence). CDR3 length equals 13 residues. Trimming left V 7 bases short and J 2 bases short, with 14 bases between. The CDR3 DNA reads as TGTGCCTCCGGGGGGCTAACACAAGAGACCCAGTACTTC. Encoded protein: CASGGLTQETQYF.

V usage is TRBV7-2 and J usage is TRBJ1-5; D perhaps matches TRBD1 (6 bases). The V gene lost 4 bases and the J gene lost 3 bases, with 16 bases spanning the gap. The germline CDR1 and CDR2 sequences are SGHTA and FQGNSA. The CDR3 is 16 residues long. CDR3 sequence (DNA): TGTGCCAGCAGCTATCTTAGACAGGCCTTCAATCAGCCCCAGCATTTT. Translated, it gives CASSYLRQAFNQPQHF. The full variable domain, in which reference TRBV7-2 and TRBJ1-5 provide the parts outside the CDR3, is GAGVSQSPSNKVTEKGKDVELRCDPISGHTALYWYRQSLGQGLEFLIYFQGNSAPDKSGLPSDRFSAERTGGSVSTLTIQRTQQEDSAVYLCASSYLRQAFNQPQHFGDGTRLSIL.

The chain uses TRBV14 and TRBJ2-7; 9 bases map to TRBD1. CDR1 is SGHDN, CDR2 FVKESK, per germline. There are 15 residues in the CDR3. J gave up 4 bases and V 5 bases, and 9 bases lay outside the gene matches. The CDR3 coding sequence is TGTGCCAGCAGCGCTCAGACAGGGGGTGGTTACGAGCAGTACTTC. Translation: CASSAQTGGGYEQYF.

The chain recombines TRBV11-2 with TRBJ2-3; D gene unclear. The CDR3 sequence is 13 residues long. CDR1 SGHAT and CDR2 FQNNGV come from the germline V gene. V was pared by 0 bases and J by 3 bases, with 4 bases between. CDR3 protein: CASSLDRTDTQYF. CDR3 coding DNA: TGTGCCAGCAGCTTAGATAGGACAGATACGCAGTATTTT.

The chain combines TRBV12-3 or TRBV12-4 with TRBJ1-4, with D uncertain. The CDR3 is 13 amino acids. With 7 bases removed from V and 8 bases from J, the gap between germline ends came to 14 bases. CDR3 region: CASNLGPGEKLFF. CDR3 in DNA: TGTGCCAGCAACCTTGGGCCTGGGGAAAAACTGTTTTTT.

The J gene is TRBJ1-5, the V gene TRBV6-2 or TRBV6-3; D remains ambiguous. This CDR3 spans 14 amino acids. Trimming took 6 bases from V and 1 from J, leaving 10 bases between them. Per the germline V gene, CDR1 is MNHEY and CDR2 is SVGEGT. CDR3 loop: CASSHGQSNQPQHF. DNA of the CDR3: TGTGCCAGCAGCCACGGGCAGAGCAATCAGCCCCAGCATTTT.

CDR3 sequence reads: CASRRTGAYGYTF. The CDR3 nucleotides read TGTGCCAGCAGGCGGACAGGGGCCTATGGCTACACCTTC. This chain joins TRBV12-3 or TRBV12-4 and TRBJ1-2, with TRBD1 identical over 9 bases. V shed 6 bases, J shed 4 bases, and the junction held 3 bases outside the gene matches. The CDR3 totals 13 residues.

CDR3 DNA: TGTGCCAGCAGTTTATCGGCGGTGACCCTAAGCAATCAGCCCCAGCATTTT. Encoded protein: CASSLSAVTLSNQPQHF. V and J are TRBV27 and TRBJ1-5; no reliable D call. Germline V CDR1 and CDR2: MNHEY, SMNVEV (reference sequence). The CDR3 is 17 amino acids. The germline V and J ends were trimmed by 0 bases and 1 base, with 13 bases remaining between them.

This clone was recorded only once. V and J are TRBV7-9 and TRBJ1-1, with a weak D call TRBD1 (6 bases). Germline lookup yields CDR1 SEHNR and CDR2 FQNEAQ (reference sequence). V shed 5 bases and J shed 7 bases, with 17 bases lying between them. The CDR3 is made up of 14 amino acids. The CDR3 loop is CASSQGPRDGEAFF. As DNA, the CDR3 is TGTGCCAGCAGCCAGGGGCCGCGAGATGGTGAAGCTTTCTTT.

The CDR3 region has the DNA TGTGCCAGTATCAAGACAGGGGGCTTGTTACAAGCTTTCTTT. This sequence encodes CASIKTGGLLQAFF. The chain couples TRBV19 to TRBJ1-1, with 10 bases that match TRBD1. The CDR3 runs to 14 residues. Germline values: CDR1 LNHDA, CDR2 SQIVND (reference sequence). Trimming at V came to 7 bases and at J to 9 bases, leaving 11 bases not matched to a gene. The whole variable domain, filled in from reference TRBV19 and TRBJ1-1, reads DGGITQSPKYLFRKEGQNVTLSCEQNLNHDAMYWYRQDPGQGLRLIYYSQIVNDFQKGDIAEGYSVSREKKESFPLTVTSAQKNPTAFYLCASIKTGGLLQAFFGQGTRLTVV.

The rearrangement uses TRBV7-2 and TRBJ2-3; D perhaps matches TRBD2 (5 bases). CDR1 and CDR2 (germline): SGHTA, FQGNSA. Trimming removed 8 bases from V and 3 bases from J, with 21 bases in between. CDR3 length: 16 residues. The DNA of the CDR3 is TGTGCCAGCCCCCCGAAAGGGCTAGCCATGACAGATACGCAGTATTTT. Its protein is CASPPKGLAMTDTQYF.

This chain links TRBV15 with TRBJ1-4, with unresolved D. The CDR3 runs 15 residues. Trimming pared 0 bases from V and 5 bases from J, leaving 10 bases between. Germline V lookup: CDR1 LNHNV, CDR2 YYDKDF (reference sequence). The CDR3 loop is CATSREGSLNEKLFF. CDR3 DNA: TGTGCCACCAGCAGAGAAGGGTCCCTAAATGAAAAACTGTTTTTT.

V gene TRBV18 combines with J gene TRBJ2-3; D unresolved. Trimming removed 6 bases from V and 5 bases from J, with 15 bases in between. This CDR3 comprises 14 residues. Per the germline V gene, CDR1 is KGHSH and CDR2 is LQKENI. CDR3: CASSRVQVGDTQYF. Written as DNA, the CDR3 is TGTGCCAGCTCCCGGGTGCAGGTGGGAGATACGCAGTATTTT.

The rearrangement uses TRBV6-5 and TRBJ2-7, with 9 bases fitting TRBD2. The CDR3 has 14 amino acids. Germline-derived CDR1 and CDR2 are MNHEY and SVGAGI. Unmatched junction bases numbered 4, after V lost 7 bases and J lost 0 bases. Written as DNA, the CDR3 is TGTGCCAGCAAGACTAGCGGCAGCTCCTACGAGCAGTACTTC. This gives the protein CASKTSGSSYEQYF.

This clone was picked up a small number of times. The chain combines TRBV7-9 with TRBJ2-2; the D is unclear. Trimming pared 8 bases from V and 6 bases from J, leaving 4 bases between. The CDR3 contains 10 residues. Germline values: CDR1 SEHNR, CDR2 FQNEAQ (reference sequence). In nucleotides, the CDR3 is TGTGCCAGCGCGGCCGGGGAGCTGTTTTTT. Its translation: CASAAGELFF.

The V call is TRBV30, the J call TRBJ2-2; D may be TRBD1 (6 bases). Germline-derived CDR1 and CDR2 are GTSNPN and SVGIG (reference sequence). V was cut by 8 bases and J by 1 base, with 11 bases left in between. This CDR3 spans 13 amino acids. The CDR3 region has the DNA TGTGCCGGAGACAGGTGGAACACCGGGGAGCTGTTTTTT. Translated, it gives CAGDRWNTGELFF. Full variable domain (outside the CDR3, taken from reference TRBV30 and TRBJ2-2): SQTIHQWPATLVQPVGSPLSLECTVEGTSNPNLYWYRQAAGRGLQLLFYSVGIGQISSEVPQNLSASRPQDRQFILSSKKLLLSDSGFYLCAGDRWNTGELFFGEGSRLTVL.

This clone was detected only a few times. The chain employs TRBV6-5 and TRBJ2-7; D might be TRBD1 (6 bases). Germline CDR1 MNHEY, CDR2 SVGAGI. V was clipped by 6 bases and J by 2 bases, with 11 bases between them. The CDR3 totals 13 residues. CDR3 nucleotides: TGTGCCAGCAGGGACAGTCTAGCCTACGAGCAGTACTTC. Protein product: CASRDSLAYEQYF.

Written as DNA, the CDR3 is TGTGCCAGTAGTCCGACTAGTTGGCGGGAGCAGTTCTTC. Translation gives CASSPTSWREQFF. The chain has TRBV19 and TRBJ2-1; a weak D match, TRBD2 (6 bases). CDR3 length: 13 amino acids. From germline, CDR1 is LNHDA and CDR2 SQIVND (reference sequence). The V end lost 5 bases, the J end lost 10 bases, and 15 bases lay between the germline ends.

J is TRBJ1-4 and V is TRBV19, with D unresolved. Germline-derived CDR1 and CDR2 are LNHDA and SQIVND (reference sequence). This CDR3 contains 13 residues. V was trimmed by 4 bases and J by 8 bases, leaving 11 bases between them. CDR3 sequence reads: CASSKILREKLFF. CDR3 in DNA: TGTGCCAGTAGTAAGATACTGAGGGAAAAACTGTTTTTT.

V usage is TRBV5-1 and J usage is TRBJ1-1; TRBD1 is a possible D gene (5 bases). Germline CDR1 is SGHRS and CDR2 is YFSETQ. Trimming cost V 0 bases and J 1 base, with 10 bases left between them. This CDR3 comprises 15 residues. This CDR3 reads CASSLVFGQNTEAFF. As DNA, the CDR3 is TGCGCCAGCAGCTTGGTCTTCGGACAGAACACTGAAGCTTTCTTT.

The chain employs TRBV29-1 and TRBJ2-3, with TRBD2 matching over 13 bases. V was clipped by 6 bases and J by 0 bases; unmatched bases: 9. The CDR3 loop spans 17 amino acids. Germline V gene sequence: CDR1 SQVTM, CDR2 ANQGSEA. CDR3 bases: TGCAGCGTGGAAAGCCAGGGACTAGCGGGAAGCACAGATACGCAGTATTTT. This codes for CSVESQGLAGSTDTQYF.

This clone was observed a single time. This chain links TRBV10-1 with TRBJ1-5, with D possibly TRBD1 on 5 matching bases. The CDR3 spans 14 residues. The germline V and J ends were trimmed by 9 bases and 7 bases, with 19 bases remaining between them. Germline-derived CDR1 and CDR2 are WNHNN and SYGVQD (reference sequence). CDR3 in DNA: TGCGCCAGTGGGACCCGGGGGAGGGACCAGCCCCAGCATTTT. Amino acid sequence: CASGTRGRDQPQHF.

This rearrangement joins TRBV11-2 to TRBJ2-4, with D possibly TRBD1 on 5 matching bases. This CDR3 region has 15 residues. Germline loops: CDR1 SGHAT, CDR2 FQNNGV. V was trimmed by 2 bases and J by 3 bases, leaving 11 bases between them. The CDR3 reads CASSLTSQGKNIQYF. DNA for the CDR3: TGTGCCAGCAGCTTAACCAGCCAGGGCAAAAACATTCAGTACTTC.

The rearrangement uses TRBV28 and TRBJ1-6; tentative D call: TRBD1 (5 bases). Per the germline V gene, CDR1 is MDHEN and CDR2 is SYDVKM. V was pared by 5 bases and J by 12 bases, with 20 bases between. The CDR3 has 15 amino acids. The CDR3 bases are TGTGCCAGCAGTCGGGACCGCCAGGCTTTTGGACCCCTCCACTTT. This translates into CASSRDRQAFGPLHF.

The rearrangement joins TRBV2 to TRBJ2-2; possibly TRBD1 for D (6 bases). The DNA end favors TRBJ1-3, so the J call may be wrong. Germline loops: CDR1 SNHLY, CDR2 FYNNEI. This CDR3 has 13 residues. CDR3 residues: CASNGQIGNTIYF. Here the CDR3 DNA reads TGTGCCAGCAACGGACAGATTGGAAACACCATATATTTT.

The J gene is TRBJ2-1, the V gene TRBV7-9; tentatively, D is TRBD1 (5 bases). V lost 7 bases and J lost 5, with 21 bases in between. This CDR3 spans 16 amino acids. CDR1 and CDR2 from the germline V gene are SEHNR and FQNEAQ (reference sequence). This CDR3 is CASTETGAIQHNEQFF. Here the CDR3 DNA reads TGTGCCAGCACGGAGACTGGGGCTATCCAACACAATGAGCAGTTCTTC. Full variable domain (outside the CDR3, taken from reference TRBV7-9 and TRBJ2-1): DTGVSQNPRHKITKRGQNVTFRCDPISEHNRLYWYRQTLGQGPEFLTYFQNEAQLEKSRLLSDRFSAERPKGSFSTLEIQRTEQGDSAMYLCASTETGAIQHNEQFFGPGTRLTVL.